This T cell receptor (beta chain) was obtained from a study of regulatory T cells in long-lasting Graves disease. Combining iRepertoire HTBI primers with Arm-PCR of CDR3 regions, the authors built TCR beta libraries. In TCRdb, the multiplex PCR reads were re-called with MiXCR into one record per CDR3 protein. Among 450,000 to 650,000 distinct CDR3 sequences, 16% were seen once, and the ten largest hold about 25%. This CDR3 comprises 18 residues. V lost 2 bases, J lost 0 bases, and 14 bases lay in between. Germline V gene data show CDR1 as KGHSH and CDR2 as LQKENI. Documented time point: newly diagnosed GD, antithyroid drugs for less than 3 months. PBMC RNA served as the TCR library source. These same data were also listed under a study on T cells in Graves' hyperthyroidism and ophthalmopathy. That paper states: The HTBI primer set drove a first-round RT-PCR of the TCR CDR3.

The receptor's source is a woman between 40 and 65 years old with Graves disease. The sample in question was peripheral blood mononuclear cells (PBMCs), obtained at new diagnosis, from a patient treated with antithyroid drugs. V gene TRBV18 combines with J gene TRBJ2-6; D is uncertain. In nucleotides, the CDR3 is TGTGCCAGCTCACCAATAGGGCGGTCACGCTCTGGGGCCAACGTCCTGACTTTC. This codes for CASSPIGRSRSGANVLTF.